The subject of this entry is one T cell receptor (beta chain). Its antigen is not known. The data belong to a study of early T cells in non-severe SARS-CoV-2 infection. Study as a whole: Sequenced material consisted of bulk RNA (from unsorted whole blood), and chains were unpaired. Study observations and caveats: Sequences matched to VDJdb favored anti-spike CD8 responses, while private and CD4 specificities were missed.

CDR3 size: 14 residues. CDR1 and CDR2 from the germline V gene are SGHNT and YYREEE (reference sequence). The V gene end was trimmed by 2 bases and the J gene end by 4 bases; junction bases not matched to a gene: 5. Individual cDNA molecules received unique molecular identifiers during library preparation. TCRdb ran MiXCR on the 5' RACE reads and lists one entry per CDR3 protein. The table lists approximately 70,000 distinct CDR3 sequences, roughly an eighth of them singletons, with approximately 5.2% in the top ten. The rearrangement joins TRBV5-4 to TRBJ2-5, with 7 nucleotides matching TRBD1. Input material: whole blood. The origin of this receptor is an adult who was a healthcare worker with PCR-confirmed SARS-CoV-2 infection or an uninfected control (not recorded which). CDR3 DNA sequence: TGTGCCAGCAGCTTCGCAGGGGGTACAGAGACCCAGTACTTC. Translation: CASSFAGGTETQYF.